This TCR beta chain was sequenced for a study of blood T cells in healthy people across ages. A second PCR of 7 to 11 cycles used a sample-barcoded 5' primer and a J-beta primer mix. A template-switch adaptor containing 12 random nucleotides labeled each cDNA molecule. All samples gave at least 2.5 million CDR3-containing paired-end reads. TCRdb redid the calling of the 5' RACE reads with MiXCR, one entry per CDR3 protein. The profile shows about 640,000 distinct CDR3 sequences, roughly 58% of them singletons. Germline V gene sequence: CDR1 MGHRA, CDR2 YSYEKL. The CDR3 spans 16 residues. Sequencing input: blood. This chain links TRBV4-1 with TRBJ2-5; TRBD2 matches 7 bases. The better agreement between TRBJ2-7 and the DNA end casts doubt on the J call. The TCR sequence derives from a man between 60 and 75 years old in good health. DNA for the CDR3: TGCGCCAGCAGCCAAGGACATACAGCGGGAAGCTACGAGCAGTACTTC. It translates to CASSQGHTAGSYEQYF.